This T cell receptor beta chain was sequenced during a study of T cell changes during pregnancy in multiple sclerosis. Data came from immunoSEQ multiplex PCR; TCRdb stores just in-frame clones and leaves some out. The top ten clones hold 9.5% to 10% of a sample with fewer than 40,000 clones, roughly 90% of them seen once. With respect to this clone: Other DNA sequences in this sample translate to the same CDR3.

The V and J ends lost 8 bases and 5 bases, in that order; junction bases with no gene match: 7. Germline V gene sequence: CDR1 LNHDA, CDR2 SQIVND (reference sequence). The CDR3 has 15 amino acids. This TCR was recovered from a female donor with multiple sclerosis, enrolled in a pregnancy study. V and J are TRBV19 and TRBJ2-2, with 11 bases that match TRBD1. Sequences were derived from CD8+ T cells from peripheral blood mononuclear cells, sampled in the first trimester of pregnancy. CDR3 bases: TGTGCCAGTTCCGGGACAGGGGGATGGACCGGGGAGCTGTTTTTT. Translating gives CASSGTGGWTGELFF. Variable domain in full (rest from reference TRBV19 and TRBJ2-2): DGGITQSPKYLFRKEGQNVTLSCEQNLNHDAMYWYRQDPGQGLRLIYYSQIVNDFQKGDIAEGYSVSREKKESFPLTVTSAQKNPTAFYLCASSGTGGWTGELFFGEGSRLTVL.